The entry below describes one TCR beta chain. Clones were sequenced by immunoSEQ multiplex PCR, and TCRdb holds only the in-frame ones, with some missing. The sample holds over 70,000 clones, around 94% seen once. This sample was included in a study of T cell changes during pregnancy in multiple sclerosis. The CDR3 loop spans 15 amino acids. CDR1 and CDR2 from the germline V gene are MGHRA and YSYEKL. With 1 base clipped from V and 9 bases from J, the junction kept 8 bases outside the gene matches. The sample here was peripheral blood, taken in the third trimester of pregnancy. The source of this sequence is a female donor with multiple sclerosis, enrolled in a pregnancy study. This chain connects TRBV4-1 to TRBJ1-5, with 8 bases identical to TRBD1. The CDR3 DNA sequence: TGCGCCAGCAGCCAAGTGGACAGGGACCTGGGGCCCCAGCATTTT. Encoded protein: CASSQVDRDLGPQHF.